The 18 T cell receptor beta chains presented below share a single source sample, sequenced in a study of T cell clonality in common variable immunodeficiency. The study's findings and limits: In common variable immunodeficiency, TCR beta chains reportedly carried fewer deletions and N-nucleotide insertions.

For these TCRs, the target antigens are not known. Assay: immunoSEQ multiplex PCR; the TCRdb copy retains only in-frame clones and omits some. The sample has around 21,000 clones, none seen only once. The specimen was peripheral blood mononuclear cells. All receptors come from a human donor with common variable immunodeficiency.

CDR3 in amino acids: CASSLVLGYTGELFF. Incomplete CDR3 DNA: TGTGCCAGCAGCTTAGTACTAGGGTACACCGGGGAG. The genes are TRBV7-6 and TRBJ2-2, with D perhaps matching TRBD2 (5 bases). The missing CDR3 end, 3 residues past where the read stops, is filled in from the germline J gene. The CDR3 is 15 residues long. The V gene's germline CDR1 is SGHVS and CDR2 FNYEAQ. V was clipped by 1 base and J by 3 bases, with 9 bases between them.

Worth noting for this clone: The read finishes 3 residues shy of the CDR3 end, and the germline J gene is used to complete it. This chain links TRBV5-1 with TRBJ2-5, with TRBD2 matching 7 bases. The germline V gene has CDR1 SGHRS and CDR2 YFSETQ. V was clipped by 0 bases and J by 2 bases; unmatched bases: 1. The CDR3 contains 14 residues. CDR3 region: CASSLEAGQETQYF. The covered CDR3 bases are TGCGCCAGCAGCTTGGAAGCGGGGCAAGAGACC.

Note on this clone: The read ends 3 residues shy of where the CDR3 ends; the end is completed using the germline J gene. The chain couples TRBV7-2 to TRBJ2-7; no clear D gene. Deletions cut 5 bases from V and 4 bases from J, with 9 bases between. CDR3 length: 12 residues. Germline CDR1 reads SGHTA; CDR2 reads FQGNSA. CDR3 in amino acids: CASSRSRYEQYF. CDR3 DNA, as far as it was read: TGTGCCAGCAGCCGTTCACGGTACGAG.

This clone was counted between two and nine times. The read finishes 3 residues shy of the CDR3 end, and the germline J gene is used to complete it. This sequence joins TRBV6-2 or TRBV6-3 and TRBJ1-2; possible D gene TRBD1, 6 bases. V was shortened by 0 bases and J by 4 bases, with 12 bases between the two germline ends. CDR1 is MNHEY, CDR2 SVGEGT, per germline. The CDR3 spans 15 residues. Partial CDR3 DNA: TGTGCCAGCAGTTACTCGAACAGGGTCGCCTATGGC. Translation gives CASSYSNRVAYG. In full, the CDR3 is CASSYSNRVAYGYTF.

This clone was seen only a few times. The sequence runs out 3 residues before the end of the CDR3; the remainder is reconstructed from the germline J gene. This chain links TRBV6-2 or TRBV6-3 with TRBJ1-5; D call uncertain. Germline V lookup: CDR1 MNHEY, CDR2 SVGEGT. The CDR3 runs to 15 residues. Trimming shortened V by 0 bases and J by 3 bases, and 9 bases separated the two germline ends. CDR3 sequence: CASSYSSGLNQPQHF. The CDR3 DNA, read in part, is TGTGCCAGCAGTTACTCCTCAGGTCTCAATCAGCCC.

This clone qualifies as medium-sized. This CDR3 is CASSLGLAVEQYF. Incomplete CDR3 DNA: TGTGCCAGCTCCTTAGGACTAGCGGTCGAG. V is TRBV12-3 or TRBV12-4 and J is TRBJ2-7; 10 nucleotides align to TRBD2. The read comes to an end 3 residues before the CDR3 does, leaving the germline J gene to fill in the end. J was trimmed by 6 bases and V by 8 bases; bases with no gene match: 7. The CDR3 covers 13 residues.

As for this clone: Read coverage stops 3 residues before the CDR3 terminus; the germline J gene supplies the remainder. The chain couples TRBV10-2 to TRBJ2-1; 8 bases map to TRBD2. Trimming cost V 2 bases and J 8 bases; bases outside gene matches: 8. Looked up from germline, CDR1 is WSHSY and CDR2 is SAAADI. The CDR3 runs to 15 residues. The covered CDR3 bases are TGCGCCAGCAGTGAGCGGGGGGGCCAATTCCATGAG. Amino acids: CASSERGGQFHE. The whole CDR3 protein reads CASSERGGQFHEQFF.

This clone was seen at least ten times. The read finishes 3 residues shy of the CDR3 end, and the germline J gene is used to complete it. The chain employs TRBV5-1 and TRBJ1-4; 8 bases fit TRBD1. This CDR3 region has 15 residues. Germline V lookup: CDR1 SGHRS, CDR2 YFSETQ. After removal of 4 bases from V and 7 bases from J, the junction contained 9 bases not matched to a gene. CDR3 DNA, as far as it was read: TGCGCCAGCAGCCTCGATAGGACAGGGAGTGAAAAA. Residues: CASSLDRTGSEK. The full CDR3 reads CASSLDRTGSEKLFF.

This clone was counted between two and nine times. The read terminates 3 residues before the CDR3 end, so the remaining end is supplied by the germline J gene. The chain joins TRBV19 to TRBJ2-1; 7 nucleotides align to TRBD2. V was pared by 8 bases and J by 4 bases, with 11 bases of the junction left unmatched. The CDR3 is 15 residues long. The V gene's germline CDR1 is LNHDA and CDR2 SQIVND (reference sequence). The CDR3 bases that were read are TGTGCCAGTCGTTCGGGGAGGGCCCGATACAATGAG. Its protein product is CASRSGRARYNE. The CDR3 in full is CASRSGRARYNEQFF. The full variable domain, in which reference TRBV19 and TRBJ2-1 provide the parts outside the CDR3, is DGGITQSPKYLFRKEGQNVTLSCEQNLNHDAMYWYRQDPGQGLRLIYYSQIVNDFQKGDIAEGYSVSREKKESFPLTVTSAQKNPTAFYLCASRSGRARYNEQFFGPGTRLTVL.

This clone was seen only a few times. The read halts 3 residues ahead of the CDR3 end, with the missing end drawn from the germline J gene. V usage is TRBV7-9 and J usage is TRBJ2-2; D is ambiguous. This CDR3 region has 12 residues. Trimming stripped 3 bases from V and 6 bases from J, with 5 bases between. CDR1 and CDR2 (germline): SEHNR, FQNEAQ (reference sequence). CDR3: CASSFTAGELFF. The CDR3 DNA, read in part, is TGTGCCAGCAGCTTCACGGCCGGGGAG.

This clone was observed a few times. The read ends 3 residues early relative to the CDR3; the germline J gene fills the gap. V gene TRBV7-9 combines with J gene TRBJ1-2; TRBD1 agrees at 7 bases. CDR3 length equals 14 residues. The V gene end was trimmed by 1 base and the J gene end by 6 bases; junction bases not matched to a gene: 5. The V gene's germline CDR1 is SEHNR and CDR2 FQNEAQ (reference sequence). CDR3 loop: CASSLERGQDGYTF. The DNA read from the CDR3 is TGTGCCAGCAGCTTAGAAAGGGGGCAGGATGGC.

In this sample, this clone turned up a few times. The sequenced fragment ends 3 residues before the CDR3 boundary, so the rest is inferred from the germline J gene. The rearrangement joins TRBV18 to TRBJ2-5; D might be TRBD2 (5 bases). The ends were cut back, 3 bases at V and 5 bases at J, with 10 bases in the middle. The germline gives CDR1 KGHSH, CDR2 LQKENI. The CDR3 is made up of 13 amino acids. The covered CDR3 bases are TGTGCCAGCTCACCCCGGGGTGGCGAGACC. It specifies CASSPRGGET. The CDR3, in full, reads CASSPRGGETQYF.

Concerning this clone itself: Read data end 3 residues before the CDR3 end; the end is taken from the germline J gene. The V and J genes are TRBV19 and TRBJ1-2; 8 bases line up with TRBD1. This CDR3 is built from 14 residues. Germline assignment: CDR1 LNHDA and CDR2 SQIVND (reference sequence). Losses at the gene ends were 6 bases for V and 7 bases for J; bases not matched to a gene: 10. CDR3 DNA (partial): TGTGCCAGTAGGCTGGGACAGGTACTCGGTGGC. Translating gives CASRLGQVLGG. The full CDR3 protein reads CASRLGQVLGGYTF.

To note about this clone: Read coverage stops 3 residues before the CDR3 terminus; the germline J gene supplies the remainder. The chain has TRBV19 and TRBJ1-5; 9 bases align to TRBD1. The CDR3 covers 13 residues. Trimming at V came to 6 bases and at J to 5 bases, leaving 2 bases not matched to a gene. Germline assignment: CDR1 LNHDA and CDR2 SQIVND (reference sequence). CDR3 bases read: TGTGCCAGTAGCTGGGACAGGGATCAGCCC. It is translated as CASSWDRDQP. The whole CDR3 sequence is CASSWDRDQPQHF. Looking up the rest from reference TRBV19 and TRBJ1-5 gives the full variable domain: DGGITQSPKYLFRKEGQNVTLSCEQNLNHDAMYWYRQDPGQGLRLIYYSQIVNDFQKGDIAEGYSVSREKKESFPLTVTSAQKNPTAFYLCASSWDRDQPQHFGDGTRLSIL.

On this clone: The DNA ends 3 residues before the CDR3 does, and the rest of the CDR3 is filled in from the germline J gene. The gene calls are TRBV5-1 and TRBJ2-1, with TRBD1 as a possible D gene (5 bases). The CDR3 contains 15 residues. Trimming left V 0 bases short and J 8 bases short, with 15 bases between. Germline V gene lookup returns CDR1 SGHRS and CDR2 YFSETQ. The CDR3 bases that were read are TGCGCCAGCAGCTTGGGTCAGGGAAGGACCGATGAG. This translates into CASSLGQGRTDE. The CDR3 in its entirety is CASSLGQGRTDEQFF. Full variable domain (rest looked up from reference TRBV5-1 and TRBJ2-1): KAGVTQTPRYLIKTRGQQVTLSCSPISGHRSVSWYQQTPGQGLQFLFEYFSETQRNKGNFPGRFSGRQFSNSRSEMNVSTLELGDSALYLCASSLGQGRTDEQFFGPGTRLTVL.

With regard to this clone: The read is 3 residues too short to cover the CDR3 end, so that end is filled in from the germline J gene. The genes are TRBV5-1 and TRBJ2-3; TRBD2 might be the D (6 bases). This CDR3 spans 14 amino acids. V shed 4 bases and J shed 3 bases, with 12 bases lying between them. Germline V gene data show CDR1 as SGHRS and CDR2 as YFSETQ. CDR3 bases read: TGCGCCAGCAGCCTCCGGGCGGGGACAGATACG. Translated, it gives CASSLRAGTDT. From start to end, the CDR3 is CASSLRAGTDTQYF.

The CDR3 bases that were read are TGTGCCAGCAGTTACGGGACTAGCTCCTACGAG. The encoded protein is CASSYGTSSYE. The CDR3, in full, reads CASSYGTSSYEQYF. V usage is TRBV6-2 or TRBV6-3 and J usage is TRBJ2-7; 8 bases are a match to TRBD2. The sequence runs out 3 residues before the end of the CDR3; the remainder is reconstructed from the germline J gene. The V and J ends lost 2 bases and 0 bases, in that order; junction bases with no gene match: 0. Germline values: CDR1 MNHEY, CDR2 SVGEGT. The CDR3 runs to 14 residues.

With regard to this clone: Read sequence stops 3 residues before the CDR3 end, and the germline J gene provides the missing end. The J gene is TRBJ2-5, the V gene TRBV2, with 11 bases aligning to TRBD2. The CDR3 extends over 16 amino acids. Losses at the gene ends were 7 bases for V and 5 bases for J; bases not matched to a gene: 12. Germline V gene sequence: CDR1 SNHLY, CDR2 FYNNEI. CDR3 sequence: CASKYRPSGGYETQYF. Partial CDR3 DNA: TGTGCCAGCAAATACCGGCCTAGCGGGGGGTATGAGACC.